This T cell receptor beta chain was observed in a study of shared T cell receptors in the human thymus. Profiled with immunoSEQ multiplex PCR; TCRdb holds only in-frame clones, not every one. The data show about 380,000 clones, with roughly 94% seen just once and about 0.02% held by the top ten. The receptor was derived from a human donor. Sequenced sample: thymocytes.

The CDR3 here is CASSTLQGSTEAFF. CDR3 nucleotides: TGTGCCAGCAGCACTTTACAGGGGAGCACTGAAGCTTTCTTT. The chain employs TRBV5-4 and TRBJ1-1; 7 nucleotides line up with TRBD1. Germline CDR1 and CDR2: SGHNT and YYREEE (reference sequence). J gave up 4 bases and V 4 bases, and 7 bases lay outside the gene matches. The CDR3 extends over 14 amino acids.